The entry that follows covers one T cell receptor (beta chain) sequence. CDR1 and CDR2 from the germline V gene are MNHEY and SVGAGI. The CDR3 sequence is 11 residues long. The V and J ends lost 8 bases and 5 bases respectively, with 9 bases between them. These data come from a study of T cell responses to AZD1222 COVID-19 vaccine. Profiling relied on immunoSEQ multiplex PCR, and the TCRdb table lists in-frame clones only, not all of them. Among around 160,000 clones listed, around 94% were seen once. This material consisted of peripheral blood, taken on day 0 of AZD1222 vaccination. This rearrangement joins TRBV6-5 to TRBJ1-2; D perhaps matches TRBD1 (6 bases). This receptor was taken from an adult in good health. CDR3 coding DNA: TGTGCCAGCGGAGGGGGGTATGGCTACACCTTC. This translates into CASGGGYGYTF.